One and the same sample provided the 17 T cell receptor beta chains below, sequenced in a study of cytomegalovirus exposure and HLA in healthy donors. 60 Vbeta and 13 Jbeta primers were used in PCR. Generated by immunoSEQ multiplex PCR, the TCRdb table keeps only in-frame clones and is missing some. This table has approximately 55,000 clones, 81% appearing once. The specimen sequenced was PBMCs. The origin of the receptors is a boy younger than 18 in good health and CMV-seropositive.

This clone came up a few times. V is TRBV6-5 and J is TRBJ1-1; 7 bases line up with TRBD1. Unmatched junction bases numbered 8, after V lost 6 bases and J lost 1 base. This CDR3 is built from 15 residues. Looked up from germline, CDR1 is MNHEY and CDR2 is SVGAGI. CDR3 sequence reads: CASSRTGETNTEAFF. In DNA, the CDR3 is TGTGCCAGCAGCAGGACAGGCGAAACGAACACTGAAGCTTTCTTT.

The chain joins TRBV5-1 to TRBJ2-1; TRBD1 matches 7 bases. CDR3 length equals 17 residues. With 0 bases clipped from V and 5 bases from J, the junction kept 11 bases outside the gene matches. Germline V lookup: CDR1 SGHRS, CDR2 YFSETQ. CDR3 nucleotide sequence: TGCGCCAGCAGCTTGGTCCCATTAAGCCAGGGGGACAATGAGCAGTTCTTC. It is translated as CASSLVPLSQGDNEQFF. Complete variable domain (other parts from reference TRBV5-1 and TRBJ2-1): KAGVTQTPRYLIKTRGQQVTLSCSPISGHRSVSWYQQTPGQGLQFLFEYFSETQRNKGNFPGRFSGRQFSNSRSEMNVSTLELGDSALYLCASSLVPLSQGDNEQFFGPGTRLTVL.

V is TRBV6-6 and J is TRBJ2-1, with a tentative D call TRBD2 (6 bases). Between the trimmed V and J ends, which lost 6 bases and 9 bases, there was a span of 21 bases. Germline assignment: CDR1 MNHNY and CDR2 SVGAGI (reference sequence). There are 15 residues in the CDR3. CDR3 sequence (DNA): TGTGCCAGCAGCCCTTCGGGACTTGCCGGGGGTGAGCAGTTCTTC. Amino acid sequence: CASSPSGLAGGEQFF.

The chain couples TRBV10-3 to TRBJ2-6; a weak D match, TRBD2 (6 bases). Trimming took 6 bases from V and 5 from J, leaving 14 bases between them. The CDR3 length is 15 residues. The germline V gene has CDR1 ENHRY and CDR2 SYGVKD. DNA of the CDR3: TGTGCCATCAGGGGCGGGGTGAGTAGGGCCAACGTCCTGACTTTC. Amino acid sequence: CAIRGGVSRANVLTF.

The chain uses TRBV11-1 and TRBJ1-2; unclear D gene. Germline CDR1 and CDR2: SGHAT and FQDESV (reference sequence). V was trimmed by 4 bases and J by 5 bases, leaving 5 bases between them. The CDR3 runs 11 residues. The CDR3 loop reads CASSSGYGYTF. In DNA, the CDR3 is TGTGCCAGCAGCTCGGGATATGGCTACACCTTC.

This clone was observed a single time. This chain connects TRBV2 to TRBJ1-1; 7 nucleotides match TRBD1. This CDR3 has 14 residues. Germline CDR1 and CDR2: SNHLY and FYNNEI. Losses at the gene ends were 9 bases for V and 1 base for J; bases not matched to a gene: 8. CDR3 protein: CASLQGLTNTEAFF. In nucleotides, the CDR3 is TGTGCCAGTTTACAGGGGCTGACGAACACTGAAGCTTTCTTT.

This clone ranks as medium-sized. The rearrangement uses TRBV6-5 and TRBJ2-3; 12 bases line up with TRBD1. CDR3 length equals 15 residues. The germline CDR1 and CDR2 sequences are MNHEY and SVGAGI. Germline trimming cut 7 bases from V and 4 bases from J; bases unmatched to any gene: 6. Here the CDR3 DNA reads TGTGCCAGCACCCCCGGGACAGGGGGCGCAGATACGCAGTATTTT. Residues: CASTPGTGGADTQYF.

The chain uses TRBV7-2 and TRBJ1-5; D is unclear. Per the germline V gene, CDR1 is SGHTA and CDR2 is FQGNSA. The CDR3 extends over 14 amino acids. Trimming stripped 3 bases from V and 4 bases from J, with 10 bases between. The CDR3 nucleotides are TGTGCCAGCAGCTTGACGGGAGTTAATCAGCCCCAGCATTTT. It is translated as CASSLTGVNQPQHF.

CDR3: CASSEGGAGYNEQFF. In DNA, the CDR3 is TGTGCCAGCAGTGAAGGAGGAGCGGGGTACAATGAGCAGTTCTTC. This rearrangement joins TRBV6-4 to TRBJ2-1, with TRBD2 identical over 7 bases. Germline CDR1 reads MRHNA; CDR2 reads SNTAGT. The CDR3 runs 15 residues. J lost 4 bases, V lost 3 bases, and 6 bases had no gene match.

This sequence joins TRBV29-1 and TRBJ1-1, with D perhaps matching TRBD1 (6 bases). Between the trimmed V and J ends, which lost 5 bases and 0 bases, there was a span of 10 bases. CDR1 and CDR2 from the germline V gene are SQVTM and ANQGSEA. The CDR3 has 13 residues. CDR3 region: CSVSAGVNTEAFF. The CDR3 coding sequence is TGCAGCGTTTCGGCAGGGGTGAACACTGAAGCTTTCTTT.

The V gene is TRBV7-2, the J gene TRBJ1-5, with no clear D. Germline CDR1 is SGHTA and CDR2 is FQGNSA. The CDR3 is 14 residues long. V was clipped by 5 bases and J by 5 bases, with 13 bases between them. Here the CDR3 DNA reads TGTGCCAGCAGCGCAAACGGCGGGTATCAGCCCCAGCATTTT. It yields the protein CASSANGGYQPQHF.

This chain connects TRBV11-2 to TRBJ1-5, with a possible D match to TRBD1 (5 bases). V lost 3 bases to trimming and J lost 4 bases, with 13 bases between them. The CDR3 runs to 15 residues. Germline values: CDR1 SGHAT, CDR2 FQNNGV. The CDR3 spells CASSFLPGRNQPQHF. CDR3 DNA: TGTGCCAGCAGCTTCCTCCCAGGGCGAAATCAGCCCCAGCATTTT.

The rearrangement links TRBV19 to TRBJ1-2, with 8 bases matching TRBD1. The CDR3 runs to 14 residues. J gave up 6 bases and V 3 bases, and 6 bases lay outside the gene matches. Germline-derived CDR1 and CDR2 are LNHDA and SQIVND (reference sequence). CDR3 loop: CASSIWQGADGYTF. The CDR3 DNA reads TGTGCCAGTAGTATCTGGCAGGGGGCGGATGGCTACACCTTC.

The J gene is TRBJ1-1, the V gene TRBV4-1; maybe TRBD1 (5 bases). The germline gives CDR1 MGHRA, CDR2 YSYEKL. With 4 bases removed from V and 6 bases from J, the gap between germline ends came to 21 bases. This CDR3 has 16 residues. In DNA form, the CDR3 reads TGCGCCAGCAGCCCTCCGGGGGGTTTTATAGCGCCTGAAGCTTTCTTT. Translation: CASSPPGGFIAPEAFF.

The rearrangement uses TRBV7-9 and TRBJ2-5; D might be TRBD2 (5 bases). Trimming took off 5 bases at V and 0 bases at J, with 19 bases between the two ends. The CDR3 is 17 amino acids. Germline assignment: CDR1 SEHNR and CDR2 FQNEAQ (reference sequence). This CDR3 reads CASSSRIGVLDQETQYF. The CDR3 DNA is TGTGCCAGCAGCAGTCGTATCGGGGTACTCGACCAAGAGACCCAGTACTTC.

Details on this clone: One end of the junction fails to match germline, which may point to a read error. J is TRBJ1-1 and V is TRBV11-3; tentative D call: TRBD1 (5 bases). Germline values: CDR1 SGHNT, CDR2 YENEEA. The CDR3 is 16 amino acids. The CDR3 nucleotides are TGTGCCAGCAGCCTAGAAGGGGCCCACAAGAACACTGAAGCTTTCTTT. Its translation is CASSLEGAHKNTEAFF.

This CDR3 reads CASQDNRSYNSPLHF. The CDR3 nucleotides are TGTGCCAGCCAGGACAATCGCTCCTATAATTCACCCCTCCACTTT. The chain recombines TRBV7-8 with TRBJ1-6, with D possibly TRBD1 on 5 matching bases. This CDR3 is 15 amino acids long. In germline, CDR1 is SGHVS, CDR2 FQNEAQ. With 8 bases removed from V and 0 bases from J, the gap between germline ends came to 11 bases. The full variable domain, in which reference TRBV7-8 and TRBJ1-6 provide the parts outside the CDR3, is GAGVSQSPRYKVAKRGQDVALRCDPISGHVSLFWYQQALGQGPEFLTYFQNEAQLDKSGLPSDRFFAERPEGSVSTLKIQRTQQEDSAVYLCASQDNRSYNSPLHFGNGTRLTVT.